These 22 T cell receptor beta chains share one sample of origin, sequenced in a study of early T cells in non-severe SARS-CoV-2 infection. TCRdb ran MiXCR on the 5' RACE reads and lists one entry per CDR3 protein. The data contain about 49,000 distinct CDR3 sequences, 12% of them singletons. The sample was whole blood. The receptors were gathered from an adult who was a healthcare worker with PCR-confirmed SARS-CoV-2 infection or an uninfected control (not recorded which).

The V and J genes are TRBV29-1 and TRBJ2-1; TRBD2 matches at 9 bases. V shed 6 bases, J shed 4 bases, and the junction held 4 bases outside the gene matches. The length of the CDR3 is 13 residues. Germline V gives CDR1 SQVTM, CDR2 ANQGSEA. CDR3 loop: CSVITSGYNEQFF. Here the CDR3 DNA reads TGCAGCGTAATAACTAGCGGGTACAATGAGCAGTTCTTC.

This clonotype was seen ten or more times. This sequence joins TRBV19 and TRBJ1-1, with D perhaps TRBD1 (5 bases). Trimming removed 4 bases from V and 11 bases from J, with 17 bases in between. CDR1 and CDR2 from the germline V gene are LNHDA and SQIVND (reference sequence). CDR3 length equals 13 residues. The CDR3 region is CASSTQDNLRAFF. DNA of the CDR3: TGTGCCAGTAGTACCCAGGACAACCTGCGGGCTTTCTTT.

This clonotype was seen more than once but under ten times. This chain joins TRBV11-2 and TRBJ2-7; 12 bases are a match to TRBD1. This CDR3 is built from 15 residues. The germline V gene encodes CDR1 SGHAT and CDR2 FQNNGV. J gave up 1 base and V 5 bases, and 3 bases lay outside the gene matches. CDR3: CASSPGQGASYEQYF. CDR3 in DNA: TGTGCCAGCAGCCCGGGACAGGGGGCATCCTACGAGCAGTACTTC.

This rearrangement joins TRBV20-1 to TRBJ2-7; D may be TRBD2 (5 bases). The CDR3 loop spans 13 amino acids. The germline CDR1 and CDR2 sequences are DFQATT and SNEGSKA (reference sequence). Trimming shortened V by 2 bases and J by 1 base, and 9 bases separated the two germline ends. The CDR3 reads CSARPGESYEQYF. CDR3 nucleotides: TGCAGTGCTAGACCCGGGGAATCCTACGAGCAGTACTTC.

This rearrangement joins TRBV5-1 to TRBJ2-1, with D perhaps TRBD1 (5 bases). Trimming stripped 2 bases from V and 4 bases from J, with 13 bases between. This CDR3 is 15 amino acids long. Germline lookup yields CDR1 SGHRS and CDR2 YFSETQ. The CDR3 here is CASSLQGVGYNEQFF. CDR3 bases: TGCGCCAGCAGCTTACAAGGGGTAGGGTACAATGAGCAGTTCTTC.

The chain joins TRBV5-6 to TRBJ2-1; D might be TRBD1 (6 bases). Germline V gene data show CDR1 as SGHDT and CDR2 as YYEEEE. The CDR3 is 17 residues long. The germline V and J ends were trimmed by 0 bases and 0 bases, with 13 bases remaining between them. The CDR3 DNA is TGTGCCAGCAGCTTGGGCCGGACAGCTGCCTCCTACAATGAGCAGTTCTTC. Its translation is CASSLGRTAASYNEQFF.

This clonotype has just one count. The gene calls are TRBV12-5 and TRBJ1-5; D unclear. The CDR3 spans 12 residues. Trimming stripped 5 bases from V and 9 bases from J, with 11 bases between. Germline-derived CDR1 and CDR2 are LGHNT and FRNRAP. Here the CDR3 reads CASGAYLGPQHF. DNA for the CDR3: TGTGCTAGTGGTGCCTACCTTGGGCCCCAGCATTTT.

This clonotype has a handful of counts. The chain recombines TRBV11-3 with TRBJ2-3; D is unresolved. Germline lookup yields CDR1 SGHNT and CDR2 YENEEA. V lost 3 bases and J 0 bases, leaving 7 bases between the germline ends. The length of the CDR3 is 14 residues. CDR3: CASSLGGSTDTQYF. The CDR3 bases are TGTGCCAGCAGCTTGGGCGGTAGCACAGATACGCAGTATTTT.

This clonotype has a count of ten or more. CDR3 region: CASSLAGQGGSPLHF. The CDR3 nucleotides read TGCGCCAGCAGCTTGGCCGGGCAGGGAGGTTCACCCCTCCACTTT. The chain is built from TRBV5-1 and TRBJ1-6; the D gene is possibly TRBD1 (5 bases). The CDR3 is made up of 15 amino acids. Trimming shortened V by 0 bases and J by 9 bases, and 13 bases separated the two germline ends. Looked up from germline, CDR1 is SGHRS and CDR2 is YFSETQ.

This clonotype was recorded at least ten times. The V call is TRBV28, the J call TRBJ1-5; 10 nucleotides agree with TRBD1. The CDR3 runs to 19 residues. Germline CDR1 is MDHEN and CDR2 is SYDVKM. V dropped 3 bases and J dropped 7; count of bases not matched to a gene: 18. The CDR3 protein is CASSLGRTGGLIVGQPQHF. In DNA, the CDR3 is TGTGCCAGCAGTTTGGGAAGGACAGGGGGATTGATCGTAGGCCAGCCCCAGCATTTT.

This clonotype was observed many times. CDR3 protein: CSVEGQGSEKLFF. The CDR3 nucleotides are TGCAGCGTTGAGGGACAGGGAAGTGAAAAACTGTTTTTT. The V and J genes are TRBV29-1 and TRBJ1-4, with 9 nucleotides matching TRBD1. The CDR3 contains 13 residues. V gave up 3 bases and J gave up 7 bases; unmatched junction bases: 3. The germline V gene encodes CDR1 SQVTM and CDR2 ANQGSEA.

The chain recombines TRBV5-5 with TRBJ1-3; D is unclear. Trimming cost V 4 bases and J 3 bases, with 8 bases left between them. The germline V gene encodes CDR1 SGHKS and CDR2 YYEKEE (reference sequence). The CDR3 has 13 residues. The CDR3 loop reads CASSLDVGNTIYF. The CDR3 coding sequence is TGTGCCAGCAGCCTGGACGTTGGAAACACCATATATTTT.

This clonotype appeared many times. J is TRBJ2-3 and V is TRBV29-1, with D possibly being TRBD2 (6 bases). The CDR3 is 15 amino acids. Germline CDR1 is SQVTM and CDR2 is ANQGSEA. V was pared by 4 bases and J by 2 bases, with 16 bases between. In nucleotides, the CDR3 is TGCAGCGTTGCCGGACGGACGGGACTCACAGATACGCAGTATTTT. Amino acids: CSVAGRTGLTDTQYF.

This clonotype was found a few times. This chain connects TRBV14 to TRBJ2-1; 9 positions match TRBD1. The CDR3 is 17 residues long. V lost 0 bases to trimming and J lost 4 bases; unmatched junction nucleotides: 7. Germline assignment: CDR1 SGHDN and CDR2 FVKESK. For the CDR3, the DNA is TGTGCCAGCAGCCAAGAGTGGGGACAGGGACCTTACAATGAGCAGTTCTTC. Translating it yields CASSQEWGQGPYNEQFF.

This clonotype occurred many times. The CDR3 sequence: CASSERWQAREAFF. CDR3 nucleotide sequence: TGTGCCAGCAGTGAAAGGTGGCAGGCCAGGGAAGCTTTCTTT. This sequence joins TRBV2 and TRBJ1-1; D ambiguous. Germline loops: CDR1 SNHLY, CDR2 FYNNEI. V lost 2 bases to trimming and J lost 8 bases, with 15 bases between them. This CDR3 has 14 residues.

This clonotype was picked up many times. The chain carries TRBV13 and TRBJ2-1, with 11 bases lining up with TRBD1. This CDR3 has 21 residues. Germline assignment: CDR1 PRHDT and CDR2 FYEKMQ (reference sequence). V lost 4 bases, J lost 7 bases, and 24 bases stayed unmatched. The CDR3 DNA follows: TGTGCCAGCAGCTCTAGGGACGACCGGGACAGGGGGTTAAGGGGAAGGAATGAGCAGTTCTTC. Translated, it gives CASSSRDDRDRGLRGRNEQFF.

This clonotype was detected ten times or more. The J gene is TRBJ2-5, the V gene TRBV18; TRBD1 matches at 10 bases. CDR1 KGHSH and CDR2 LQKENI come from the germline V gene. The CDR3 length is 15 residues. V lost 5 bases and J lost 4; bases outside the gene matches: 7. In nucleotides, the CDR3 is TGTGCCAGCTCATCCCGGACAGGGGGAGGAGAGACCCAGTACTTC. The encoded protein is CASSSRTGGGETQYF.

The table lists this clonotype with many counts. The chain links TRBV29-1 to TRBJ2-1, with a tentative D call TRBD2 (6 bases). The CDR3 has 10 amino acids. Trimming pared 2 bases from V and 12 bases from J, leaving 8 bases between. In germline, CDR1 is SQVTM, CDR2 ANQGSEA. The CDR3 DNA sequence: TGCAGCGTTGAAAAAGCGGGGCAGTTCTTC. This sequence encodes CSVEKAGQFF.

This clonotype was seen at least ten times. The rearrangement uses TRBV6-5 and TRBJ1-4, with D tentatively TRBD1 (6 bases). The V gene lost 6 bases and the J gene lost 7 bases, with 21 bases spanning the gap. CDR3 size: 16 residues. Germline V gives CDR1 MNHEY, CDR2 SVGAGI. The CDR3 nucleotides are TGTGCCAGCAGCCGAATGGGGGGGGCTTTAAGTGAAAAACTGTTTTTT. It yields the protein CASSRMGGALSEKLFF.

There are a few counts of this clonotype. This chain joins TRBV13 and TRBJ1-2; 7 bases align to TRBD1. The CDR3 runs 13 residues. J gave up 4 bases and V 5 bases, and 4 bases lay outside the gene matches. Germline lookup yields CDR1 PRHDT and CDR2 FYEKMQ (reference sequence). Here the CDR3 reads CASSRQGGYGYTF. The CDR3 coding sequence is TGTGCCAGCAGCAGACAGGGTGGCTATGGCTACACCTTC.

This CDR3 is CASSGGGQGYDEQFF. The CDR3 bases are TGTGCCAGCAGTGGAGGGGGTCAAGGATACGATGAGCAGTTCTTC. The V gene is TRBV2, the J gene TRBJ2-1; a possible D gene is TRBD1 (6 bases). The germline V gene has CDR1 SNHLY and CDR2 FYNNEI. This CDR3 has 15 amino acids. Trimming pared 4 bases from V and 8 bases from J, leaving 18 bases between.

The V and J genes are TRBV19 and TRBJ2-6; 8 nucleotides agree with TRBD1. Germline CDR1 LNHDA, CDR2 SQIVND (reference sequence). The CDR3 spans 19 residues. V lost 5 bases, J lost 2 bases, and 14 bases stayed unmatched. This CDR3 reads CASSASPGQGRAGANVLTF. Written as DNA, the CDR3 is TGTGCCAGTAGTGCCAGCCCCGGACAGGGACGGGCTGGGGCCAACGTCCTGACTTTC. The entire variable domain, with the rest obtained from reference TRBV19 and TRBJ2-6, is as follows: DGGITQSPKYLFRKEGQNVTLSCEQNLNHDAMYWYRQDPGQGLRLIYYSQIVNDFQKGDIAEGYSVSREKKESFPLTVTSAQKNPTAFYLCASSASPGQGRAGANVLTFGAGSRLTVL.